Here is one TCR beta chain with its context. Its matching antigen is unknown. This sample was included in a study of CD8+CD57+ T cells in acquired aplastic anemia. Study as a whole: DNA recovered from sorted CD4+ and CD8+ cells had a mean of 3.2 ug.

The junction had 5 bases not matched to a gene; V was cut back by 1 base and J by 5 bases. This CDR3 comprises 15 residues. From germline, CDR1 is SGHTA and CDR2 FQGNSA. The sequenced patients had an expansion of CD8+CD57+ cells seen by flow cytometry. Genomic DNA constituted the template upon which TCR beta VDJ and CDR3 profiling was performed. From the reads, TCRdb called clonotypes with MiXCR, one entry per CDR3 protein. The table has 250,000 or so distinct CDR3 sequences, around half seen once. Overall study results and limits: Patients and controls shared nearly 30 CD8+ CDR3 sequences, which appeared highly expressed in patients and within their immunodominant clones. Between the patient and control groups, CD8+ Simpson's diversity did not differ significantly.

The rearrangement joins TRBV7-2 to TRBJ1-2; 9 nucleotides agree with TRBD1. The receptor was derived from a human donor with aplastic anemia. The source material was sorted CD4+, CD8+, or CD8+CD57+ T cells (not recorded which) from PBMCs. CDR3 region: CASSLGDRVGYGYTF. CDR3 DNA: TGTGCCAGCAGCTTAGGGGACAGGGTGGGGTATGGCTACACCTTC.